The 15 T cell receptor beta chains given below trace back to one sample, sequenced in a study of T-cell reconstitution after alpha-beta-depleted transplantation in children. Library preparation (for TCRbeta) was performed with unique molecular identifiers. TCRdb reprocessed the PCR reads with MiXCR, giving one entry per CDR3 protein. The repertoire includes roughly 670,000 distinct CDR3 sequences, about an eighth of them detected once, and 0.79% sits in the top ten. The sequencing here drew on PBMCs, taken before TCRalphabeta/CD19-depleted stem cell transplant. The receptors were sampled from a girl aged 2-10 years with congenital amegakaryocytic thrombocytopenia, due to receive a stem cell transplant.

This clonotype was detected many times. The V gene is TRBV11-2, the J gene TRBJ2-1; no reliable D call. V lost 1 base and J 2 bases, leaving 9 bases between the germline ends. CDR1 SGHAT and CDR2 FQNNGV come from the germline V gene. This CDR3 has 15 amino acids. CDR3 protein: CASSLVDYAYNEQFF. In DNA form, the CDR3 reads TGTGCCAGCAGCTTAGTCGATTACGCCTACAATGAGCAGTTCTTC.

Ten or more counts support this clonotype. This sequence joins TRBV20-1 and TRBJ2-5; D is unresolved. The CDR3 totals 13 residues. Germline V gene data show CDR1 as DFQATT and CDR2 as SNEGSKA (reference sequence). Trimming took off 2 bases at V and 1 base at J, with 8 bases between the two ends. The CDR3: CSARISPQETQYF. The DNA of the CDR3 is TGCAGTGCTAGAATCTCTCCCCAAGAGACCCAGTACTTC.

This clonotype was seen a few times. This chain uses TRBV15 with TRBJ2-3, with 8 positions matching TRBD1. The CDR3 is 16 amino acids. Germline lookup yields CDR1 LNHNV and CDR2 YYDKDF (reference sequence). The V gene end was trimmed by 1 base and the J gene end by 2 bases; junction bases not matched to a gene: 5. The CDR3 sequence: CATSRGGQGITDTQYF. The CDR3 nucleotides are TGTGCCACCAGCAGAGGAGGACAGGGAATCACAGATACGCAGTATTTT.

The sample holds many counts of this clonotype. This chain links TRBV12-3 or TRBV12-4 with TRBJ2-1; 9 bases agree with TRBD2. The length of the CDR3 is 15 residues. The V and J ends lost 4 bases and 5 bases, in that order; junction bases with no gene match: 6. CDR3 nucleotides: TGTGCCAGCAGTTCAGGACTAGCGACCCACAATGAGCAGTTCTTC. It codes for CASSSGLATHNEQFF.

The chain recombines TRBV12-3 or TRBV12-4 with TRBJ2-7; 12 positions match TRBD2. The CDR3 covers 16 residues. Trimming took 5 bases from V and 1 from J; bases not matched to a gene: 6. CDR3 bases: TGTGCCAGCAGTAAGACTAGCGGGAGTGGTTCCTACGAGCAGTACTTC. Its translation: CASSKTSGSGSYEQYF.

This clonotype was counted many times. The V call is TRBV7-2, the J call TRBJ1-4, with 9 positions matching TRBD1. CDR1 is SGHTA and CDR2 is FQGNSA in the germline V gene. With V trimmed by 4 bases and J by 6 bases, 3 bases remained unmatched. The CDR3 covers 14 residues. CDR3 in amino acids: CASSSGQGYEKLFF. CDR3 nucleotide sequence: TGTGCCAGCAGCTCGGGACAGGGCTATGAAAAACTGTTTTTT. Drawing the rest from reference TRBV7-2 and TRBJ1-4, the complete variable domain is GAGVSQSPSNKVTEKGKDVELRCDPISGHTALYWYRQSLGQGLEFLIYFQGNSAPDKSGLPSDRFSAERTGGSVSTLTIQRTQQEDSAVYLCASSSGQGYEKLFFGSGTQLSVL.

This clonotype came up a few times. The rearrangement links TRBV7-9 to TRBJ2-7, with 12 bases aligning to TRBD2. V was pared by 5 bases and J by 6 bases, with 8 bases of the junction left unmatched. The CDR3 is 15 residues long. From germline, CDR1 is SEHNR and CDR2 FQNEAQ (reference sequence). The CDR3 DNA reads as TGTGCCAGCAGCCCGCAGACTAGCGGGAGTTCCGAGCAGTACTTC. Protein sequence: CASSPQTSGSSEQYF.

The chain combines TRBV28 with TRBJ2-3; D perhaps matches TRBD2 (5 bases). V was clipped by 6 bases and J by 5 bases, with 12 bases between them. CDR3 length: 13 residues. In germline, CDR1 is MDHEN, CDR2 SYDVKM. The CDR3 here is CASRRKRRDTQYF. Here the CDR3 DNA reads TGTGCCAGCAGGAGGAAGCGGAGAGATACGCAGTATTTT.

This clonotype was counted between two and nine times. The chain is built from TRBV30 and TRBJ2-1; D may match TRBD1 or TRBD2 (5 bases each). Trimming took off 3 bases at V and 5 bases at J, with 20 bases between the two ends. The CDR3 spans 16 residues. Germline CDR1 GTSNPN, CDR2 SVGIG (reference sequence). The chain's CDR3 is CAWREKGGMGDNEQFF. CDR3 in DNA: TGTGCCTGGAGGGAGAAGGGCGGAATGGGGGACAATGAGCAGTTCTTC.

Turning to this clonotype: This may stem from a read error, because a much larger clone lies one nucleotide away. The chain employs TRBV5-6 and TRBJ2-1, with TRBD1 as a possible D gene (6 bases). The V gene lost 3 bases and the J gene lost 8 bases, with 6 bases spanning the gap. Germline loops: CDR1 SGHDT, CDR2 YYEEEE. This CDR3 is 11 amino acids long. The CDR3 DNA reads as TGTGCCAGCAGCTACAGGGATGAGCAGTTCTTC. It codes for CASSYRDEQFF.

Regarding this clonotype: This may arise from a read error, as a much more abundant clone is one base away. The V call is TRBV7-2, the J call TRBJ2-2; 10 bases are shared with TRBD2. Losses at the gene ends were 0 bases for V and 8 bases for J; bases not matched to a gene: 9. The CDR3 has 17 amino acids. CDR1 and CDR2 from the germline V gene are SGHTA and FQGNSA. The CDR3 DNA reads TGTGCCAGCAGCTTAGCCCTAGCGGGAGTGACGAAGGGGGAGCTGTTTTTT. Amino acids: CASSLALAGVTKGELFF.

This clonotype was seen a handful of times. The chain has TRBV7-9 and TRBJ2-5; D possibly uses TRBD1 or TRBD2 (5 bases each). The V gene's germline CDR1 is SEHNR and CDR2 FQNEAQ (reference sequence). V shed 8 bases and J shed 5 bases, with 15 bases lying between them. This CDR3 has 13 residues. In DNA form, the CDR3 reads TGTGCCAGCGGTGAGAGGGGAGTGGAGACCCAGTACTTC. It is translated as CASGERGVETQYF.

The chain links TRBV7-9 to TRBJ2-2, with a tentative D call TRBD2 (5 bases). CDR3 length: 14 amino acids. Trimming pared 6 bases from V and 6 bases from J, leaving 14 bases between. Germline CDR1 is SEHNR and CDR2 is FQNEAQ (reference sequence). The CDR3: CASSPTGFPGELFF. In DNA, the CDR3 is TGTGCCAGCAGTCCCACGGGGTTCCCCGGGGAGCTGTTTTTT.

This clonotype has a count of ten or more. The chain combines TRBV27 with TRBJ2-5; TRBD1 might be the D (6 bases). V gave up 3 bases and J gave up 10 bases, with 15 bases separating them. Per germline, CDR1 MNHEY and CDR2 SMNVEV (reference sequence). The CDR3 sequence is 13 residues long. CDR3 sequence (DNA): TGTGCCAGCAGTTTTCGGACAGCGAGTAGCCAGTACTTC. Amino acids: CASSFRTASSQYF.

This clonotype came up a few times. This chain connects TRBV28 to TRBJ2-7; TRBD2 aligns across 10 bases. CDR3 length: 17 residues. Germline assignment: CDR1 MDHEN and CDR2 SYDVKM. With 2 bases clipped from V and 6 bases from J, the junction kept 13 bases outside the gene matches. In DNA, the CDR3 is TGTGCCAGCAGTTTAGCCTCTGCTAGCGGGAGATCAGGCGAGCAGTACTTC. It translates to CASSLASASGRSGEQYF.